This T cell receptor beta chain appears in the sequencing data of a study of shared clonotypes between healthy human individuals. Study outcomes and limitations: In the sorted subsets, rarefaction showed sequencing was incomplete despite large depth.

The method was immunoSEQ multiplex PCR; TCRdb's version includes in-frame clones alone and lacks a portion of them. The repertoire includes 550,000 to 700,000 clones, more than 70% of them detected once, and more than 1.5% sits in the top ten. After removal of 8 bases from V and 1 base from J, the junction contained 7 bases not matched to a gene. This CDR3 has 14 residues. The germline CDR1 and CDR2 sequences are SGHTA and FQGNSA. Details on this clone: Its antigen is not known.

The sample consisted of memory CD4+ T cells sorted from blood. Subset described: CD45RA-negative fraction. The clonotype comes from a woman under 40 in good health. This chain connects TRBV7-2 to TRBJ1-2, with 7 positions matching TRBD1. DNA of the CDR3: TGTGCCAGCGCACCGGGACAGTATAACTATGGCTACACCTTC. Translation gives CASAPGQYNYGYTF.